Below are 28 T cell receptor beta chains sequenced from a single sample in a study of blood T cell repertoires in COVID-19. TCRdb keeps only in-frame clones here, not all; method: immunoSEQ multiplex PCR. The table includes a few hundred thousand clones, about 88% detected once. The sequenced sample was peripheral blood. The receptors here all came from a man in his 60s with acute or convalescent COVID-19.

Notes on this clone: Additional DNA sequences in this sample encode the identical CDR3. This chain joins TRBV5-1 and TRBJ2-2, with D possibly TRBD2 on 6 matching bases. The length of the CDR3 is 14 residues. CDR1 is SGHRS, CDR2 YFSETQ, per germline. Trimming removed 5 bases from V and 1 base from J, with 9 bases in between. The CDR3 region is CASSWDLNTGELFF. CDR3 in DNA: TGCGCCAGCAGTTGGGACTTGAACACCGGGGAGCTGTTTTTT.

The CDR3 here is CASSYPRLGLAFYNEQFF. Here the CDR3 DNA reads TGTGCCAGCAGTTATCCCCGTCTGGGACTAGCGTTTTACAATGAGCAGTTCTTC. V and J are TRBV6-2 or TRBV6-3 and TRBJ2-1; 10 bases are a match to TRBD2. The V gene end was trimmed by 3 bases and the J gene end by 4 bases; junction bases not matched to a gene: 12. The CDR3 runs 18 residues. CDR1 is MNHEY and CDR2 is SVGEGT in the germline V gene.

The V gene is TRBV6-2 or TRBV6-3, the J gene TRBJ1-5; D is unresolved. V dropped 6 bases and J dropped 0 bases, with 12 bases sitting between them. Germline values: CDR1 MNHEY, CDR2 SVGEGT. There are 15 residues in the CDR3. The CDR3 DNA sequence: TGTGCCAGCAGCCTCCTTGTAAATAGCAATCAGCCCCAGCATTTT. Its translation: CASSLLVNSNQPQHF.

The chain links TRBV7-6 to TRBJ2-7, with TRBD1 identical over 10 bases. CDR1 and CDR2 (germline): SGHVS, FNYEAQ. This CDR3 has 16 amino acids. V lost 3 bases, J lost 3 bases, and 8 bases stayed unmatched. CDR3: CASSFSDGQGGYEQYF. The DNA for the CDR3 is TGTGCCAGCAGCTTTTCGGACGGACAGGGGGGCTACGAGCAGTACTTC. Filled out from reference TRBV7-6 and TRBJ2-7, the complete variable domain reads GAGVSQSPRYKVTKRGQDVALRCDPISGHVSLYWYRQALGQGPEFLTYFNYEAQQDKSGLPNDRFSAERPEGSISTLTIQRTEQRDSAMYRCASSFSDGQGGYEQYFGPGTRLTVT.

This CDR3 is CASSSQTSGGFYEQYF. CDR3 in DNA: TGTGCCAGCAGCTCCCAGACTAGCGGGGGATTCTACGAGCAGTACTTC. J is TRBJ2-7 and V is TRBV7-9, with 12 positions matching TRBD2. The CDR3 totals 16 residues. V shed 4 bases, J shed 3 bases, and the junction held 7 bases outside the gene matches. From germline, CDR1 is SEHNR and CDR2 FQNEAQ (reference sequence).

The chain combines TRBV4-2 with TRBJ1-1; possible D gene TRBD1, 5 bases. The germline CDR1 and CDR2 sequences are LGHNA and YNFKEQ. The germline V and J ends were trimmed by 4 bases and 1 base, with 19 bases remaining between them. The CDR3 contains 17 residues. The CDR3 bases are TGTGCCAGCAGCCTAGGGGCCAGGCGAGCCGGGAACACTGAAGCTTTCTTT. Translation gives CASSLGARRAGNTEAFF.

The chain combines TRBV4-1 with TRBJ1-1; D remains ambiguous. The germline V gene encodes CDR1 MGHRA and CDR2 YSYEKL. This CDR3 is built from 14 residues. Trimming took 1 base from V and 3 from J, leaving 9 bases between them. The CDR3 DNA follows: TGCGCCAGCAGCCAAGGTGCGAGTGACACTGAAGCTTTCTTT. It specifies CASSQGASDTEAFF.

The chain links TRBV28 to TRBJ2-3, with D possibly matching TRBD1 (5 bases). Germline V gene data show CDR1 as MDHEN and CDR2 as SYDVKM. The CDR3 has 15 amino acids. Trimming cost V 4 bases and J 2 bases, with 13 bases left between them. The CDR3 is CASSSPRVYTDTQYF. CDR3 nucleotide sequence: TGTGCCAGCAGTTCCCCCAGGGTCTACACAGATACGCAGTATTTT. Full variable domain (missing parts from reference TRBV28 and TRBJ2-3): DVKVTQSSRYLVKRTGEKVFLECVQDMDHENMFWYRQDPGLGLRLIYFSYDVKMKEKGDIPEGYSVSREKKERFSLILESASTNQTSMYLCASSSPRVYTDTQYFGPGTRLTVL.

The chain is built from TRBV20-1 and TRBJ2-1; possible D gene TRBD1, 6 bases. This CDR3 spans 14 amino acids. Germline assignment: CDR1 DFQATT and CDR2 SNEGSKA (reference sequence). Trimming pared 3 bases from V and 12 bases from J, leaving 21 bases between. The CDR3 region is CSASRGHGIGGQFF. The CDR3 DNA sequence: TGCAGTGCTAGTCGGGGACACGGCATTGGGGGGCAGTTCTTC.

The V and J genes are TRBV27 and TRBJ2-1; weak D call: TRBD1 (6 bases). Per germline, CDR1 MNHEY and CDR2 SMNVEV (reference sequence). V was cut by 6 bases and J by 0 bases, with 15 bases left in between. The CDR3 is 16 residues long. CDR3 loop: CASRPGHATSYNEQFF. In DNA, the CDR3 is TGTGCCAGCAGGCCGGGACACGCAACCTCCTACAATGAGCAGTTCTTC.

The V call is TRBV6-1, the J call TRBJ2-3; 12 positions agree with TRBD2. Germline V gives CDR1 MNHNS, CDR2 SASEGT. J gave up 8 bases and V 2 bases, and 11 bases lay outside the gene matches. The CDR3 contains 17 residues. The CDR3 bases are TGTGCCAGCAGTGAACAACGGCTAGCGGGGGGGCCGGGTACGCAGTATTTT. Translated: CASSEQRLAGGPGTQYF.

V is TRBV5-1 and J is TRBJ2-7, with D perhaps TRBD1 (6 bases). Germline CDR1 reads SGHRS; CDR2 reads YFSETQ. The CDR3 is made up of 15 amino acids. V was shortened by 0 bases and J by 0 bases, with 10 bases between the two germline ends. CDR3 protein: CASSLDRVLSYEQYF. The CDR3 DNA reads TGCGCCAGCAGCTTGGACAGGGTGCTCTCCTACGAGCAGTACTTC.

J is TRBJ1-1 and V is TRBV19; TRBD1 aligns across 7 bases. The V gene end was trimmed by 6 bases and the J gene end by 1 base; junction bases not matched to a gene: 11. This CDR3 region has 16 residues. Germline CDR1 and CDR2: LNHDA and SQIVND (reference sequence). The CDR3 DNA is TGTGCCAGTAGCGCCCAGACAGGGTCCGGGAACACTGAAGCTTTCTTT. Protein: CASSAQTGSGNTEAFF.

The genes are TRBV11-2 and TRBJ1-5; 7 bases align to TRBD1. Looked up from germline, CDR1 is SGHAT and CDR2 is FQNNGV. Losses at the gene ends were 2 bases for V and 7 bases for J; bases not matched to a gene: 8. The CDR3 length is 15 residues. The CDR3 loop is CASSLRGGAGQPQHF. The CDR3 region has the DNA TGTGCCAGCAGCTTACGAGGGGGCGCGGGACAGCCCCAGCATTTT.

The chain is built from TRBV5-5 and TRBJ1-1; 7 nucleotides align to TRBD1. The germline V gene has CDR1 SGHKS and CDR2 YYEKEE (reference sequence). Germline trimming cut 2 bases from V and 5 bases from J; bases unmatched to any gene: 6. The CDR3 length is 14 residues. The CDR3 is CASSLYPGGTEAFF. The CDR3 DNA reads as TGTGCCAGCAGCTTATATCCAGGGGGGACTGAAGCTTTCTTT.

V usage is TRBV28 and J usage is TRBJ2-7; 10 nucleotides line up with TRBD1. The ends lost 5 bases at V and 3 bases at J; junction bases unmatched: 4. CDR1 and CDR2 (germline): MDHEN, SYDVKM. The CDR3 length is 14 residues. DNA of the CDR3: TGTGCCAGCAGTACCGGGGACAGGGGCTACGAGCAGTACTTC. Encoded protein: CASSTGDRGYEQYF.

The chain joins TRBV6-5 to TRBJ2-2, with 9 bases matching TRBD1. In germline, CDR1 is MNHEY, CDR2 SVGAGI. CDR3 length: 13 amino acids. J lost 6 bases, V lost 6 bases, and 2 bases had no gene match. Here the CDR3 DNA reads TGTGCCAGCAGGGACAGGGGTGCCGGGGAGCTGTTTTTT. Its protein is CASRDRGAGELFF.

The count of this clone is one. The V and J genes are TRBV5-1 and TRBJ2-1, with D tentatively TRBD1 (6 bases). Per germline, CDR1 SGHRS and CDR2 YFSETQ. There are 18 residues in the CDR3. The ends were cut back, 0 bases at V and 3 bases at J, with 19 bases in the middle. The CDR3 spells CASSLEFWDTAYYNEQFF. DNA of the CDR3: TGCGCCAGCAGCTTGGAATTTTGGGACACCGCTTACTACAATGAGCAGTTCTTC. Full variable domain (remainder filled in from reference TRBV5-1 and TRBJ2-1): KAGVTQTPRYLIKTRGQQVTLSCSPISGHRSVSWYQQTPGQGLQFLFEYFSETQRNKGNFPGRFSGRQFSNSRSEMNVSTLELGDSALYLCASSLEFWDTAYYNEQFFGPGTRLTVL.

The chain is built from TRBV6-5 and TRBJ1-2, with 9 bases identical to TRBD1. Germline values: CDR1 MNHEY, CDR2 SVGAGI. With V trimmed by 11 bases and J by 5 bases, 6 bases remained unmatched. The length of the CDR3 is 12 residues. This CDR3 reads CAGGQGIYGYTF. CDR3 DNA: TGTGCCGGGGGACAGGGAATATATGGCTACACCTTC.

The V and J genes are TRBV6-5 and TRBJ1-3; possibly TRBD1 for D (6 bases). CDR1 and CDR2 from the germline V gene are MNHEY and SVGAGI. V lost 2 bases and J 4 bases, leaving 12 bases between the germline ends. This CDR3 has 15 residues. CDR3 residues: CASSYTWTVGNTIYF. CDR3 sequence (DNA): TGTGCCAGCAGTTACACCTGGACAGTGGGAAACACCATATATTTT.

The V and J genes are TRBV5-1 and TRBJ2-5; TRBD1 agrees at 8 bases. Losses at the gene ends were 0 bases for V and 1 base for J; bases not matched to a gene: 2. This CDR3 has 15 amino acids. Germline V gene sequence: CDR1 SGHRS, CDR2 YFSETQ. Here the CDR3 DNA reads TGCGCCAGCAGCTTGGGGACAGGGACCCAAGAGACCCAGTACTTC. It encodes CASSLGTGTQETQYF.

The rearrangement joins TRBV5-1 to TRBJ2-1, with 8 bases aligning to TRBD2. From germline, CDR1 is SGHRS and CDR2 YFSETQ. This CDR3 region has 16 residues. The J segment lost 3 bases and the V segment lost 4 bases, leaving 9 bases of the junction unmatched. The CDR3 protein is CASSAGQRGFYNEQFF. For the CDR3, the DNA is TGCGCCAGCAGCGCAGGACAGCGGGGGTTCTACAATGAGCAGTTCTTC.

This chain uses TRBV11-2 with TRBJ1-6; 9 bases are a match to TRBD1. Germline loops: CDR1 SGHAT, CDR2 FQNNGV. Germline trimming cut 3 bases from V and 8 bases from J; bases unmatched to any gene: 5. There are 15 residues in the CDR3. DNA for the CDR3: TGTGCCAGCAGCTTGGCGGGACAGGGTTATTCACCCCTCCACTTT. It specifies CASSLAGQGYSPLHF.

This clone appeared a single time. V is TRBV13 and J is TRBJ1-4; 7 positions match TRBD1. Germline V gene lookup returns CDR1 PRHDT and CDR2 FYEKMQ (reference sequence). J was trimmed by 0 bases and V by 6 bases; bases with no gene match: 1. This CDR3 comprises 14 residues. CDR3 amino acids: CASRGQSTNEKLFF. The CDR3 region has the DNA TGTGCCAGCAGGGGACAGTCAACTAATGAAAAACTGTTTTTT. Variable domain in full (rest from reference TRBV13 and TRBJ1-4): AAGVIQSPRHLIKEKRETATLKCYPIPRHDTVYWYQQGPGQDPQFLISFYEKMQSDKGSIPDRFSAQQFSDYHSELNMSSLELGDSALYFCASRGQSTNEKLFFGSGTQLSVL.

This chain connects TRBV18 to TRBJ2-2; a weak D match, TRBD2 (5 bases). The V end was cut by 1 base, the J end by 5 bases, with 11 bases between. Germline CDR1 reads KGHSH; CDR2 reads LQKENI. The CDR3 runs to 15 residues. CDR3 nucleotides: TGTGCCAGCTCACCACAGGGAGTCAGGACCGGGGAGCTGTTTTTT. Translating gives CASSPQGVRTGELFF.

The chain uses TRBV6-6 and TRBJ2-1, with D maybe TRBD1 (6 bases). The germline CDR1 and CDR2 sequences are MNHNY and SVGAGI (reference sequence). The ends were cut back, 5 bases at V and 5 bases at J, with 13 bases in the middle. The CDR3 has 14 residues. CDR3 coding DNA: TGTGCCAGCAGTGACGGACAGCCAAACAATGAGCAGTTCTTC. Residues: CASSDGQPNNEQFF.

The CDR3 protein is CASRVRDRGSYEQYF. The CDR3 coding sequence is TGTGCCAGCAGAGTCCGGGACAGGGGGTCCTACGAGCAGTACTTC. This chain uses TRBV6-5 with TRBJ2-7; 11 bases fit TRBD1. Germline CDR1 and CDR2: MNHEY and SVGAGI. V dropped 6 bases and J dropped 1; count of bases not matched to a gene: 5. This CDR3 is built from 15 residues.

This sequence joins TRBV14 and TRBJ1-2, with 8 bases lining up with TRBD1. With 5 bases clipped from V and 8 bases from J, the junction kept 7 bases outside the gene matches. The CDR3 is made up of 13 amino acids. Germline-derived CDR1 and CDR2 are SGHDN and FVKESK. CDR3 nucleotide sequence: TGTGCCAGCAGCTTGGACAGGGCGGGCGGCTACACCTTC. Translated, it gives CASSLDRAGGYTF.